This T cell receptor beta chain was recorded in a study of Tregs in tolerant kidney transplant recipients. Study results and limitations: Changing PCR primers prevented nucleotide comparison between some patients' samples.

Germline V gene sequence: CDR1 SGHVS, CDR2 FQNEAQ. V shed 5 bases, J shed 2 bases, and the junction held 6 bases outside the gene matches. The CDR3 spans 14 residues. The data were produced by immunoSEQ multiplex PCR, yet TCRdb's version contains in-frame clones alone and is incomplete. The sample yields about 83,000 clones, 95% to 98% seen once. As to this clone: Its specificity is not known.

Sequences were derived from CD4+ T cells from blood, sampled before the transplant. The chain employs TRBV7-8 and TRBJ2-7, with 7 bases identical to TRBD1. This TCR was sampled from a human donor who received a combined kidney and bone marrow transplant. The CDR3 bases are TGTGCCAGCAGCCTTGGACAGGCCCCCTACGAGCAGTACTTC. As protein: CASSLGQAPYEQYF.